The present entry profiles one T cell receptor beta chain with its context. Its antigen is unidentified. Trimming cost V 3 bases and J 2 bases; bases outside gene matches: 1. The CDR3 sequence is 14 residues long. Germline CDR1 reads SGHTA; CDR2 reads FQGNSA. The data derive from a study of lymphopenia after photon versus proton radiotherapy. General study points: Oligoclonal CD8+ Temra expansion after nadir drove photon patients' diversity drop. Relative stability marked proton patients; photon patients lost diversity and naive cells.

Measured with immunoSEQ multiplex PCR; TCRdb has only the in-frame clones, and not every one. The table includes around 70,000 clones, under 95% detected once. The sequence came from a woman between 35 and 50 years old with cholangiocarcinoma. The sequences come from peripheral blood, collected from a patient treated with photon-based radiotherapy. This chain links TRBV7-2 with TRBJ1-3, with 7 bases lining up with TRBD1. This CDR3 is CASSLDRTGNTIYF. DNA for the CDR3: TGTGCCAGCAGCTTGGACAGGACTGGAAACACCATATATTTT.